The T cell receptor beta chain under discussion was sequenced for a study of cytomegalovirus exposure and HLA in healthy donors. CDR1 SGHDT and CDR2 YYEEEE come from the germline V gene. V shed 2 bases, J shed 2 bases, and the junction held 3 bases outside the gene matches. CDR3 length: 15 amino acids. Healthy bone marrow donors formed the donor group. Study-wide results and limits: TRBV6-2, TRBV6-3 and some other V segments were excluded as indistinguishable.

A word on this clone: Antigen: not known.

13 Jbeta primers and 60 Vbeta primers were used for the PCR. Produced via immunoSEQ multiplex PCR; TCRdb's table is partial and in-frame only. The sample consists of some 79,000 clones, more than 60% of them appearing once. The sequenced material came from PBMCs. This receptor was obtained from a male donor in good health and CMV-seropositive. The chain couples TRBV5-6 to TRBJ2-5; 10 bases line up with TRBD2. CDR3: CASSFPGLAQETQYF. Here the CDR3 DNA reads TGTGCCAGCAGCTTTCCGGGACTAGCGCAAGAGACCCAGTACTTC. Using reference TRBV5-6 and TRBJ2-5 for the parts outside the CDR3, the full variable domain is DAGVTQSPTHLIKTRGQQVTLRCSPKSGHDTVSWYQQALGQGPQFIFQYYEEEERQRGNFPDRFSGHQFPNYSSELNVNALLLGDSALYLCASSFPGLAQETQYFGPGTRLLVL.